This entry lists 19 T cell receptor beta chains sequenced from one sample in a study of blood T cells in healthy people across ages. Primed by a sample-barcoded 5' primer and a J-beta primer mix, a second PCR proceeded for 7 to 11 cycles. TCRdb called the 5' RACE reads again in MiXCR, with one record for every CDR3 protein. The sample lists 800,000 to 1,000,000 distinct CDR3 sequences; roughly 43% were seen once. The specimen was blood. These receptors were taken from a man aged 25 to 40 in good health.

The rearrangement links TRBV7-2 to TRBJ2-7; no reliable D call. Trimming pared 6 bases from V and 5 bases from J, leaving 14 bases between. From germline, CDR1 is SGHTA and CDR2 FQGNSA. The CDR3 is 13 amino acids. The CDR3 reads CASSGRNDHEQYF. The DNA of the CDR3 is TGTGCCAGCAGTGGAAGGAATGACCACGAGCAGTACTTC.

V gene TRBV12-3 or TRBV12-4 combines with J gene TRBJ1-2; D is possibly TRBD1 (5 bases). Trimming stripped 2 bases from V and 3 bases from J, with 10 bases between. The CDR3 contains 14 residues. Here the CDR3 DNA reads TGTGCCAGCAGTTTAAGACGGGGGGACTATGGCTACACCTTC. Amino acids: CASSLRRGDYGYTF.

This clonotype was counted only a few times. The chain joins TRBV6-6 to TRBJ2-3; D call uncertain. The ends were cut back, 5 bases at V and 10 bases at J, with 10 bases in the middle. The CDR3 has 11 residues. From germline, CDR1 is MNHNY and CDR2 SVGAGI (reference sequence). The CDR3 coding sequence is TGTGCCAGCAGTGACCGGGTCCCGCAGTATTTT. Translated, it gives CASSDRVPQYF.

This chain links TRBV27 with TRBJ1-5; possible D gene TRBD1, 6 bases. V was pared by 6 bases and J by 7 bases, with 19 bases between. Germline values: CDR1 MNHEY, CDR2 SMNVEV (reference sequence). The CDR3 length is 15 residues. CDR3 bases: TGTGCCAGCAGCCCGAGGGGGGCCGGGGGACAGCCCCAGCATTTT. It is translated as CASSPRGAGGQPQHF.

The CDR3 coding sequence is TGTGCCAGCAGTTACCCAGAACTTACGGACGGGCCGCAAGAGACCCAGTACTTC. Translating gives CASSYPELTDGPQETQYF. The chain links TRBV6-5 to TRBJ2-5; no definite D call. V dropped 2 bases and J dropped 2 bases, with 21 bases sitting between them. The CDR3 has 18 amino acids. Germline CDR1 MNHEY, CDR2 SVGAGI.

J is TRBJ2-4 and V is TRBV30, with D perhaps matching TRBD1 (5 bases). Gene TRBJ2-7 matches the end of the DNA better, so the J call may be wrong. The V gene's germline CDR1 is GTSNPN and CDR2 SVGIG (reference sequence). This CDR3 contains 11 residues. The CDR3 region has the DNA TGTGCCGGGAAGGGGACCTACGAGCAGTACTTC. Translation gives CAGKGTYEQYF.

The V gene is TRBV20-1, the J gene TRBJ2-5; 7 bases align to TRBD2. J gave up 4 bases and V 3 bases, and 5 bases lay outside the gene matches. Germline V gives CDR1 DFQATT, CDR2 SNEGSKA (reference sequence). This CDR3 spans 13 amino acids. The CDR3 spells CSASWDYSETQYF. For the CDR3, the DNA is TGCAGTGCTAGTTGGGACTATTCAGAGACCCAGTACTTC.

This sequence joins TRBV20-1 and TRBJ2-3, with D unresolved. The V gene lost 7 bases and the J gene lost 4 bases, with 12 bases spanning the gap. The CDR3 is made up of 12 amino acids. CDR1 and CDR2 (germline): DFQATT, SNEGSKA (reference sequence). CDR3 in DNA: TGCAGTGGAAGAAAAACCCCAGATACGCAGTATTTT. This sequence encodes CSGRKTPDTQYF.

The chain couples TRBV7-2 to TRBJ2-1; 13 bases line up with TRBD2. J lost 10 bases, V lost 5 bases, and 11 bases had no gene match. The CDR3 is 16 amino acids. From germline, CDR1 is SGHTA and CDR2 FQGNSA. The CDR3, as DNA: TGTGCCAGCAGCCCTCGGACTAGCGGGGGAGCTGCGGAGCAGTTCTTC. Translating it yields CASSPRTSGGAAEQFF.

Note on this clonotype: This clone may be a read error of a much larger clone one base away. The V and J genes are TRBV7-9 and TRBJ2-2; D may be TRBD1 or TRBD2 (6 bases each). Germline CDR1 is SEHNR and CDR2 is FQNEAQ (reference sequence). This CDR3 spans 16 amino acids. The CDR3 DNA reads as TGTGCCAGCAGCCCGTGGGGGGCTAAGAACACCTGGGAGCTGTTTTTT. This translates into CASSPWGAKNTWELFF.

This clonotype turned up a few times. The V and J genes are TRBV29-1 and TRBJ2-1, with 12 bases that match TRBD2. Germline CDR1 and CDR2: SQVTM and ANQGSEA. Losses at the gene ends were 1 base for V and 12 bases for J; bases not matched to a gene: 13. The CDR3 is 16 amino acids. For the CDR3, the DNA is TGCAGCGTTGAAGCGGCTAGCGGGGGGGTTGGGTACGGGCAGTTCTTC. Its protein product is CSVEAASGGVGYGQFF.

The chain is built from TRBV14 and TRBJ1-1, with a weak D call TRBD1 (6 bases). The CDR3 totals 13 residues. The V gene lost 5 bases and the J gene lost 11 bases, with 18 bases spanning the gap. Germline V gene lookup returns CDR1 SGHDN and CDR2 FVKESK. The CDR3 DNA reads TGTGCCAGCAGCGGCCGACTTGGGGGGGGCGCTTTCTTT. Translation: CASSGRLGGGAFF.

This clonotype was counted only a few times. The chain recombines TRBV4-2 with TRBJ2-5; 7 bases map to TRBD2. Matching the DNA end better, TRBJ2-7 makes the J call doubtful. Germline V gene lookup returns CDR1 LGHNA and CDR2 YNFKEQ. CDR3 size: 15 residues. Here the CDR3 reads CASSQDGEGVTEQYF. The CDR3 DNA reads TGTGCCAGCAGCCAAGATGGGGAGGGAGTGACCGAGCAGTACTTC.

This clonotype showed up just a few times. The rearrangement links TRBV10-3 to TRBJ2-1, with 8 bases aligning to TRBD2. The CDR3 is 16 amino acids. From germline, CDR1 is ENHRY and CDR2 SYGVKD. The V and J ends lost 6 bases and 2 bases, in that order; junction bases with no gene match: 9. The CDR3 protein is CAIRKLADPPYNEQFF. In DNA form, the CDR3 reads TGTGCCATCAGAAAACTAGCGGACCCACCCTACAATGAGCAGTTCTTC.

This clonotype was seen a handful of times. The chain links TRBV6-1 to TRBJ1-4; D remains unclear. Germline V gene lookup returns CDR1 MNHNS and CDR2 SASEGT. CDR3 length: 12 residues. V was trimmed by 6 bases and J by 8 bases, leaving 10 bases between them. Here the CDR3 reads CASSGLGEKLFF. The CDR3 region has the DNA TGTGCCAGCAGCGGGCTCGGGGAAAAACTGTTTTTT.

This clonotype was detected once. The CDR3 DNA follows: TGTGCCATCAGTGAGAGGGGGGGGAATGAGCAGTACTTC. Translation gives CAISERGGNEQYF. The chain carries TRBV10-3 and TRBJ2-7; D perhaps matches TRBD2 (7 bases). Germline-derived CDR1 and CDR2 are ENHRY and SYGVKD. V was shortened by 2 bases and J by 7 bases, with 12 bases between the two germline ends. The CDR3 has 13 amino acids.

The rearrangement links TRBV29-1 to TRBJ1-2, with a weak D call TRBD1 (6 bases). The CDR3 loop spans 13 amino acids. The ends were cut back, 4 bases at V and 8 bases at J, with 17 bases in the middle. Per germline, CDR1 SQVTM and CDR2 ANQGSEA. Here the CDR3 reads CSVAAGTQFGYTF. The CDR3 DNA follows: TGCAGCGTTGCGGCCGGGACACAGTTCGGCTACACCTTC.

In nucleotides, the CDR3 is TGTGCCATCAGTGACTCAGCTGGCAGGGGCAATGAGCAGTTCTTC. This sequence encodes CAISDSAGRGNEQFF. V and J are TRBV10-3 and TRBJ2-1; weak D call: TRBD1 (6 bases). Germline CDR1 and CDR2: ENHRY and SYGVKD. This CDR3 is built from 15 residues. V was shortened by 3 bases and J by 6 bases, with 15 bases between the two germline ends.

The CDR3, as DNA: TGTGCCAGCAGCTTAGCCCCCAATGAGCAGTTCTTC. It codes for CASSLAPNEQFF. The chain carries TRBV7-2 and TRBJ2-1, with unresolved D. The germline V gene has CDR1 SGHTA and CDR2 FQGNSA. This CDR3 contains 12 residues. Trimming shortened V by 0 bases and J by 6 bases, and 3 bases separated the two germline ends.